This entry lists 20 T cell receptor beta chains sequenced from one sample in a study of CD8+ T cells in alopecia areata. Extracted RNA was reverse transcribed, and the resulting cDNA served as sequencing template. Profiling relied on immunoSEQ multiplex PCR, and the TCRdb table lists in-frame clones only, not all of them. The sample lists nearly 200,000 clones, 55% to 75% seen once, with about 5.5% in the top ten. Sample treatment: oral pan-JAK inhibitor, 5-10 mg twice daily. The material was CD4+ T cells sorted from blood, obtained at week 24, from a patient treated with tofacitinib. The receptors were sampled from a human donor with alopecia areata.

The rearrangement uses TRBV6-6 and TRBJ2-1; no reliable D call. This CDR3 has 13 residues. V gave up 7 bases and J gave up 6 bases, with 13 bases separating them. Germline V gene sequence: CDR1 MNHNY, CDR2 SVGAGI (reference sequence). This chain's CDR3 is CASMERLLNEQFF. The CDR3 coding sequence is TGTGCCAGCATGGAGCGCTTGCTCAATGAGCAGTTCTTC.

In its sample, this clone was seen once. CDR3 in amino acids: CSVEGRAGGHGETQYF. The DNA for the CDR3 is TGCAGCGTTGAAGGTCGAGCGGGGGGGCACGGGGAGACCCAGTACTTC. V is TRBV29-1 and J is TRBJ2-5, with 10 bases fitting TRBD2. The V gene's germline CDR1 is SQVTM and CDR2 ANQGSEA. CDR3 length: 16 residues. Trimming removed 1 base from V and 5 bases from J; junction bases left unmatched: 10.

The chain uses TRBV4-1 and TRBJ1-2; the D gene is possibly TRBD1 (5 bases). Germline V gene lookup returns CDR1 MGHRA and CDR2 YSYEKL. V lost 4 bases, J lost 1 base, and 7 bases lay in between. The CDR3 is made up of 13 amino acids. The CDR3 sequence: CASSPQGNYGYTF. The CDR3 DNA is TGCGCCAGCAGCCCCCAGGGTAACTATGGCTACACCTTC.

This clone was seen just once. The chain employs TRBV27 and TRBJ2-5, with 8 bases lining up with TRBD2. Per the germline V gene, CDR1 is MNHEY and CDR2 is SMNVEV (reference sequence). V was clipped by 9 bases and J by 2 bases; unmatched bases: 8. The CDR3 has 14 amino acids. The CDR3 here is CASGLAGRQETQYF. CDR3 sequence (DNA): TGTGCCAGTGGGCTAGCGGGCCGTCAAGAGACCCAGTACTTC.

The chain employs TRBV27 and TRBJ2-1; D remains ambiguous. The CDR3 extends over 15 amino acids. Germline CDR1 reads MNHEY; CDR2 reads SMNVEV (reference sequence). Trimming took off 5 bases at V and 2 bases at J, with 13 bases between the two ends. CDR3 sequence: CASSAAERAYNEQFF. CDR3 nucleotides: TGTGCCAGCAGTGCCGCGGAGCGCGCCTACAATGAGCAGTTCTTC.

This chain links TRBV5-1 with TRBJ2-5, with 9 nucleotides matching TRBD2. CDR3 length: 14 residues. Germline lookup yields CDR1 SGHRS and CDR2 YFSETQ. The trim removed 4 bases at V and 4 bases at J, leaving 5 bases unmatched. As DNA, the CDR3 is TGCGCCAGCAGCCTTAGCGGGAGAGGAGAGACCCAGTACTTC. This gives the protein CASSLSGRGETQYF.

This clone was detected a few times. The chain combines TRBV19 with TRBJ1-1; D uncertain. Trimming removed 2 bases at V and 0 bases at J, with 10 bases between. CDR3 size: 15 residues. CDR1 is LNHDA, CDR2 SQIVND, per germline (reference sequence). CDR3 sequence reads: CASSIIAGMNTEAFF. The CDR3 DNA follows: TGTGCCAGTAGTATAATCGCAGGAATGAACACTGAAGCTTTCTTT. Using reference TRBV19 and TRBJ1-1 for the parts outside the CDR3, the full variable domain is DGGITQSPKYLFRKEGQNVTLSCEQNLNHDAMYWYRQDPGQGLRLIYYSQIVNDFQKGDIAEGYSVSREKKESFPLTVTSAQKNPTAFYLCASSIIAGMNTEAFFGQGTRLTVV.

The chain uses TRBV7-2 and TRBJ1-6; the D is unclear. Looked up from germline, CDR1 is SGHTA and CDR2 is FQGNSA. The ends were cut back, 5 bases at V and 8 bases at J, with 16 bases in the middle. The CDR3 runs 15 residues. The CDR3 reads CASSLPSLGYSPLHF. Here the CDR3 DNA reads TGTGCCAGCAGCCTCCCGTCGTTGGGGTATTCACCCCTCCACTTT.

This clone appeared a few times. This sequence joins TRBV11-2 and TRBJ2-3; possible D gene TRBD2, 5 bases. V lost 5 bases and J 2 bases, leaving 11 bases between the germline ends. The CDR3 loop spans 14 amino acids. Per the germline V gene, CDR1 is SGHAT and CDR2 is FQNNGV. The CDR3 reads CASSLNDYTDTQYF. For the CDR3, the DNA is TGTGCCAGCAGCCTCAACGACTACACAGATACGCAGTATTTT.

The rearrangement uses TRBV30 and TRBJ1-1; 7 bases are shared with TRBD1. This CDR3 contains 13 residues. Trimming removed 3 bases from V and 1 base from J; junction bases left unmatched: 2. Looked up from germline, CDR1 is GTSNPN and CDR2 is SVGIG (reference sequence). The CDR3 DNA is TGTGCCTGGAGGGGACAGCCGAACACTGAAGCTTTCTTT. Amino acid sequence: CAWRGQPNTEAFF.

The rearrangement links TRBV2 to TRBJ1-6, with 7 bases matching TRBD1. Germline V gives CDR1 SNHLY, CDR2 FYNNEI. There are 15 residues in the CDR3. V dropped 4 bases and J dropped 4; count of bases not matched to a gene: 4. This CDR3 is CASSGVQGYNSPLHF. CDR3 nucleotides: TGTGCCAGCAGTGGCGTACAGGGGTATAATTCACCCCTCCACTTT.

In nucleotides, the CDR3 is TGCGCCAGCAGCCAAGATCTTGGAGGGGACTATGGCTACACCTTC. It is translated as CASSQDLGGDYGYTF. The chain links TRBV4-3 to TRBJ1-2; TRBD1 might be the D (5 bases). Per the germline V gene, CDR1 is LGHNA and CDR2 is YSLEER. The CDR3 runs to 15 residues. V dropped 0 bases and J dropped 3 bases, with 11 bases sitting between them.

V usage is TRBV29-1 and J usage is TRBJ2-3, with TRBD1 identical over 7 bases. CDR1 SQVTM and CDR2 ANQGSEA come from the germline V gene. The junction had 3 bases not matched to a gene; V was cut back by 4 bases and J by 5 bases. The CDR3 is made up of 12 amino acids. CDR3 sequence: CSVARGLDTQYF. The DNA of the CDR3 is TGCAGCGTTGCCAGGGGGTTAGATACGCAGTATTTT.

V is TRBV7-9 and J is TRBJ2-1; 8 bases align to TRBD2. Trimming took 5 bases from V and 3 from J; bases not matched to a gene: 9. The germline V gene has CDR1 SEHNR and CDR2 FQNEAQ (reference sequence). This CDR3 region has 16 residues. As DNA, the CDR3 is TGTGCCAGCAGCCCAAGCGGGAGTGGTTTCTACAATGAGCAGTTCTTC. As protein: CASSPSGSGFYNEQFF.

The CDR3, as DNA: TGTGCCAGCCTAGGGGCCAACGTCCTGACTTTC. This codes for CASLGANVLTF. This chain uses TRBV10-3 with TRBJ2-6; D ambiguous. CDR3 length: 11 amino acids. Germline V lookup: CDR1 ENHRY, CDR2 SYGVKD. V dropped 10 bases and J dropped 4 bases, with 5 bases sitting between them.

This chain uses TRBV29-1 with TRBJ2-5, with D perhaps TRBD1 or TRBD2 (6 bases each). The CDR3 has 12 amino acids. V was clipped by 8 bases and J by 4 bases, with 14 bases between them. Germline V gene sequence: CDR1 SQVTM, CDR2 ANQGSEA. CDR3 coding DNA: TGCAGCTTCACCAGGGGAGGAGAGACCCAGTACTTC. The encoded protein is CSFTRGGETQYF.

This clone was detected only a few times. This chain joins TRBV5-1 and TRBJ1-1; D call uncertain. Per germline, CDR1 SGHRS and CDR2 YFSETQ. CDR3 length: 13 residues. Deletions cut 1 base from V and 1 base from J, with 5 bases between. In nucleotides, the CDR3 is TGCGCCAGCAGCTTGCACGCGAACACTGAAGCTTTCTTT. Encoded protein: CASSLHANTEAFF.

Only a few counts were recorded for this clone. This chain joins TRBV29-1 and TRBJ1-1; tentatively, D is TRBD1 (6 bases). The ends were cut back, 6 bases at V and 6 bases at J, with 11 bases in the middle. Germline-derived CDR1 and CDR2 are SQVTM and ANQGSEA. The CDR3 totals 11 residues. CDR3: CSVQRGAEAFF. The CDR3 region has the DNA TGCAGCGTCCAAAGGGGGGCTGAAGCTTTCTTT.

V usage is TRBV7-2 and J usage is TRBJ1-1, with D tentatively TRBD1 (6 bases). The V gene's germline CDR1 is SGHTA and CDR2 FQGNSA. This CDR3 has 15 amino acids. V dropped 5 bases and J dropped 7 bases, with 20 bases sitting between them. The CDR3 is CASSPLYSGHIEAFF. The CDR3, as DNA: TGTGCCAGCAGCCCACTCTACTCGGGACATATTGAAGCTTTCTTT.

The gene calls are TRBV30 and TRBJ2-1, with 8 positions matching TRBD1. J lost 9 bases, V lost 2 bases, and 3 bases had no gene match. The V gene's germline CDR1 is GTSNPN and CDR2 SVGIG (reference sequence). CDR3 size: 12 residues. In DNA form, the CDR3 reads TGTGCCTGGAGTCAGGGGGCTTCTGAGCAGTTCTTC. This codes for CAWSQGASEQFF.